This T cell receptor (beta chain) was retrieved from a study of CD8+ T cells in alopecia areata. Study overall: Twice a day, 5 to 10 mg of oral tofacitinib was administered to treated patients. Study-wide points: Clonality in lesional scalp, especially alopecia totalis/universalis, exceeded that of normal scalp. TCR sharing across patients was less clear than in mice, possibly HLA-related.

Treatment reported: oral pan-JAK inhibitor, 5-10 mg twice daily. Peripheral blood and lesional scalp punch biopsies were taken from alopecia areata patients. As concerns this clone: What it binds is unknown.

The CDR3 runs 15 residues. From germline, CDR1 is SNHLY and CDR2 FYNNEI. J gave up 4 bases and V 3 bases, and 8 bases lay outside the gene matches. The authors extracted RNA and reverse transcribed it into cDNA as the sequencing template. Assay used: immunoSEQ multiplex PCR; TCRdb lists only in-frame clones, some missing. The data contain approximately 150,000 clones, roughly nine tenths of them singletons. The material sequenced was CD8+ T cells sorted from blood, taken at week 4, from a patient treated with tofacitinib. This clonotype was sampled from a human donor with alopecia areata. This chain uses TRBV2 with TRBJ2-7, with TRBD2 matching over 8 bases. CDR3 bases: TGTGCCAGCAGTGATCGGCGGGGGGAGAGTTACGAGCAGTACTTC. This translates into CASSDRRGESYEQYF.